The rows below give T cell receptor beta chains drawn from one sample of a study of blood T cell repertoires in COVID-19. Some clones are missing from TCRdb's copy, which holds only in-frame ones; the method was immunoSEQ multiplex PCR. The table lists some 43,000 clones, 80% to 90% of them singletons. The specimen sequenced was peripheral blood. Receptor source: a man aged 55 to 69 with active COVID-19. Each CDR3 is given with its conserved first and last residue. A D gene is named only where the DNA matches it firmly. Expanded clones are given a class, and other clones once, few, many or no size at all.

TRBJ1-1	.	15	TRBV5-6	.	CASSPRDTRWTEAFF	TGTGCCAGCAGCCCAAGGGACACCCGGTGGACTGAAGCTTTCTTT
TRBJ1-6	.	13	TRBV30	TRBD1	CAWRSADRGPLHF	TGTGCCTGGAGGTCTGCGGACAGGGGGCCCCTCCACTTT
TRBJ2-7	.	12	TRBV2	TRBD1	CASTGTGNEQYF	TGTGCCAGCACCGGGACAGGGAACGAGCAGTACTTC
TRBJ2-2	.	15	TRBV7-6	.	CASSSDTANTGELFF	TGTGCCAGCAGCTCCGACACGGCGAACACCGGGGAGCTGTTTTTT
TRBJ2-5	.	15	TRBV5-1	TRBD2	CASSREAGGPETQYF	TGCGCCAGCAGCAGGGAAGCGGGAGGGCCCGAGACCCAGTACTTC
TRBJ2-5	.	16	TRBV5-1	TRBD2	CASSLGLAGRQETQYF	TGCGCCAGCAGCTTGGGTCTAGCGGGACGGCAAGAGACCCAGTACTTC
TRBJ2-3	.	17	TRBV11-3	TRBD2	CASSPFAGGLGTDTQYF	TGTGCCAGCAGCCCCTTTGCGGGAGGGCTGGGCACAGATACGCAGTATTTT
TRBJ2-4	once	15	TRBV7-9	.	CASSGGPLAKNIQYF	TGTGCCAGCAGCGGAGGACCTTTAGCCAAAAACATTCAGTACTTC
TRBJ1-1	few	12	TRBV28	.	CASSRAGTEAFF	TGTGCCAGCAGCCGGGCGGGCACTGAAGCTTTCTTT
TRBJ2-1	.	16	TRBV5-4	TRBD1	CASSLGGQGSYNEQFF	TGTGCCAGCAGCTTGGGGGGACAGGGATCCTACAATGAGCAGTTCTTC
TRBJ2-3	few	18	TRBV7-8	TRBD2	CASSLDVVAGIRTDTQYF	TGTGCCAGCAGCTTAGATGTTGTAGCGGGGATACGCACAGATACGCAGTATTTT
TRBJ1-6	.	12	TRBV27	TRBD1	CASGDRVSPLHF	TGTGCCAGCGGCGACAGGGTTTCACCCCTCCACTTT
TRBJ2-1	.	15	TRBV2	.	CASLPLVSSINEQFF	TGTGCCAGCCTCCCACTAGTGAGTAGTATTAATGAGCAGTTCTTC
TRBJ2-4	.	16	TRBV5-1	TRBD1	CASSPRGDRTKNIQYF	TGCGCCAGCAGCCCCCGAGGGGACAGGACTAAAAACATTCAGTACTTC
TRBJ2-4	.	13	TRBV7-9	.	CASSLTASGFQYF	TGTGCCAGCAGCCTAACAGCCTCGGGATTTCAGTACTTC
TRBJ2-7	.	15	TRBV24-1	TRBD1	CATITDRPQPYEQYF	TGTGCCACCATCACGGACAGGCCACAACCCTACGAGCAGTACTTC
TRBJ1-1	.	16	TRBV7-8	TRBD1	CASSSKPGGMNTEAFF	TGTGCCAGCAGCTCAAAACCAGGGGGGATGAACACTGAAGCTTTCTTT
TRBJ2-2	.	15	TRBV29-1	.	CSVSEGGTNTGELFF	TGCAGCGTTAGTGAGGGCGGAACGAACACCGGGGAGCTGTTTTTT
TRBJ2-7	.	14	TRBV19	TRBD2	CASSPSGSGYEQYF	TGTGCCAGTAGCCCTAGCGGGAGTGGGTACGAGCAGTACTTC
TRBJ2-2	.	15	TRBV9	.	CASSVGAANTGELFF	TGTGCCAGCAGCGTAGGTGCGGCAAACACCGGGGAGCTGTTTTTT